This T cell receptor (beta chain) was recorded in a study of Ad26.COV2.S vaccination and SARS-CoV-2 variants. Treatment indicated: roughly 18 received Ad26.COV2.S at low or high dose, single or two shots; about 5 received placebo; per-sample allocation not given. Each sample was drawn 63 days after the first injection (of vaccine or placebo). The CDR3 spans 17 residues. Germline V gives CDR1 LGHDT, CDR2 YNNKEL (reference sequence). The trim removed 0 bases at V and 11 bases at J, leaving 16 bases unmatched. Clones were sequenced by immunoSEQ multiplex PCR, and TCRdb holds only the in-frame ones, with some missing. The data contain around 380,000 clones, more than 85% of them singletons.

The sample here was peripheral blood, taken in a trial of Ad26.COV2.S vaccine versus placebo. The sequence was obtained from a person between 18 and 60 years old who received the Ad26.COV2.S COVID-19 vaccine or a placebo. V usage is TRBV3-1 (or the pseudogene TRBV3-2) and J usage is TRBJ1-1, with 9 bases matching TRBD1. DNA for the CDR3: TGTGCCAGCAGCCAAGATTTTGATTCCGGGACAGGGAGTGGGGCTTTCTTT. Translated, it gives CASSQDFDSGTGSGAFF.